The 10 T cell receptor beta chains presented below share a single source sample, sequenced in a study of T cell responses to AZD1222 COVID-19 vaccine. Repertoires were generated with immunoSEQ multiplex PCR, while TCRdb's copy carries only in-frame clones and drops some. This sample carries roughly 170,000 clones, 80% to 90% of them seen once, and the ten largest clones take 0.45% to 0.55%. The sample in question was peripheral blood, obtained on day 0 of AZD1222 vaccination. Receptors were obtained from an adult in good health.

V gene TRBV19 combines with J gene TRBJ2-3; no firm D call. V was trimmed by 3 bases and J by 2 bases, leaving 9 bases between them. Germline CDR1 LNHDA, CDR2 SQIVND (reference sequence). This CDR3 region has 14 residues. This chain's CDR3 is CASSMIRYTDTQYF. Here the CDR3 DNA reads TGTGCCAGTAGTATGATCCGATACACAGATACGCAGTATTTT.

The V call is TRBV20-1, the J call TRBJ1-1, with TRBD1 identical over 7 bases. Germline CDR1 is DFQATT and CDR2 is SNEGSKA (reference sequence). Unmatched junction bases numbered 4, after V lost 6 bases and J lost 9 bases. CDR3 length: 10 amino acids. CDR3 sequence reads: CSAQTGKAFF. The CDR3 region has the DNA TGCAGTGCGCAGACAGGGAAAGCTTTCTTT.

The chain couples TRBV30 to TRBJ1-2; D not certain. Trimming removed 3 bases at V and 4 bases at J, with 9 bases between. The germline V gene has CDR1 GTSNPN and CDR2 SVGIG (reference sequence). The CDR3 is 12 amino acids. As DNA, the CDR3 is TGTGCCTGGAGCCCTCGGCCCTATGGCTACACCTTC. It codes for CAWSPRPYGYTF.

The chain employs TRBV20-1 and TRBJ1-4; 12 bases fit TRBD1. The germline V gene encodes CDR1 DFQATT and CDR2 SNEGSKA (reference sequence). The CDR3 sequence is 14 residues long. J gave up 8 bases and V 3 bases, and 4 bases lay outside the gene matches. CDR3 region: CSASPGTGGEKLFF. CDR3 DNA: TGCAGTGCTAGTCCCGGGACAGGGGGCGAAAAACTGTTTTTT.

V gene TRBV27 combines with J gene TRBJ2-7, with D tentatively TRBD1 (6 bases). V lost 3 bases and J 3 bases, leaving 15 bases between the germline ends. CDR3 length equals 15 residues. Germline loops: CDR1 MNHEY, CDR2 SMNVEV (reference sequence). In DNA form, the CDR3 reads TGTGCCAGCAGTTTGCCCGGACAGACTATCTACGAGCAGTACTTC. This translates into CASSLPGQTIYEQYF.

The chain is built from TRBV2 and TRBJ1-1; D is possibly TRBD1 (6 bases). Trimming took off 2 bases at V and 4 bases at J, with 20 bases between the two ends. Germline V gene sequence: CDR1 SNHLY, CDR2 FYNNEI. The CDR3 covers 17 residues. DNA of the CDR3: TGTGCCAGCAGTGAAATGGCTACCAGAGGAGGGGGCACTGAAGCTTTCTTT. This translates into CASSEMATRGGGTEAFF.

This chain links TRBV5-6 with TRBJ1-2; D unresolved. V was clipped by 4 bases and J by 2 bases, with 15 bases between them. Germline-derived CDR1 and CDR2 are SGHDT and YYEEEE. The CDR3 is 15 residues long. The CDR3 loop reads CASSPPGGPNYGYTF. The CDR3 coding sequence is TGTGCCAGCAGCCCCCCCGGCGGACCCAACTATGGCTACACCTTC.

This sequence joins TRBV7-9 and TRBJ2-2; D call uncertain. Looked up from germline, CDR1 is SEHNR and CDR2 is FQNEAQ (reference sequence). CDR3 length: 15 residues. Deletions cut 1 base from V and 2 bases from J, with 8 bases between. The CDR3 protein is CASSLVRANTGELFF. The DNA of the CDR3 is TGTGCCAGCAGCTTAGTCCGGGCCAACACCGGGGAGCTGTTTTTT.

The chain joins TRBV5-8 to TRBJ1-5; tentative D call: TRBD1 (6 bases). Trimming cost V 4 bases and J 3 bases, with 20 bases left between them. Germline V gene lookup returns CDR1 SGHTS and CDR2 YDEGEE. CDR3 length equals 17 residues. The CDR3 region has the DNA TGTGCCAGCAGCCTGAATTTTGGGGGGCGGGACAATCAGCCCCAGCATTTT. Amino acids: CASSLNFGGRDNQPQHF. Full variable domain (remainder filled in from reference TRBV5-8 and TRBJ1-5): EAGVTQSPTHLIKTRGQQATLRCSPISGHTSVYWYQQALGLGLQFLLWYDEGEERNRGNFPPRFSGRQFPNYSSELNVNALELEDSALYLCASSLNFGGRDNQPQHFGDGTRLSIL.

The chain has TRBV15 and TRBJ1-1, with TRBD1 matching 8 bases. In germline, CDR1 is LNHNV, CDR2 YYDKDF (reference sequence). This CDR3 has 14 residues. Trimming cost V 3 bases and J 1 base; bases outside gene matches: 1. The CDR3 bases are TGTGCCACCAGCAGCGGACAGGGGAACACTGAAGCTTTCTTT. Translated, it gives CATSSGQGNTEAFF. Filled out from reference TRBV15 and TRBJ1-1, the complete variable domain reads DAMVIQNPRYQVTQFGKPVTLSCSQTLNHNVMYWYQQKSSQAPKLLFHYYDKDFNNEADTPDNFQSRRPNTSFCFLDIRSPGLGDTAMYLCATSSGQGNTEAFFGQGTRLTVV.